Below are 2 T cell receptor beta chains sequenced from a single sample in a study of cytomegalovirus exposure and HLA in healthy donors. It was with 60 Vbeta and 13 Jbeta primers that the PCR ran. Some clones are missing from TCRdb's copy, which holds only in-frame ones; the method was immunoSEQ multiplex PCR. The data hold about 160,000 clones, with approximately 80% observed a single time. The sample was PBMCs. These receptors all stem from a boy aged 2 to 10 in good health and CMV-seronegative.

J is TRBJ2-7 and V is TRBV7-2; weak D call: TRBD2 (6 bases). Trimming pared 0 bases from V and 4 bases from J, leaving 19 bases between. This CDR3 contains 17 residues. Germline V gene sequence: CDR1 SGHTA, CDR2 FQGNSA. In nucleotides, the CDR3 is TGTGCCAGCAGCTTAGCCTCTGGTGTAGCGGCCGATTACGAGCAGTACTTC. Translating it yields CASSLASGVAADYEQYF. The full variable domain, in which reference TRBV7-2 and TRBJ2-7 provide the parts outside the CDR3, is GAGVSQSPSNKVTEKGKDVELRCDPISGHTALYWYRQSLGQGLEFLIYFQGNSAPDKSGLPSDRFSAERTGGSVSTLTIQRTQQEDSAVYLCASSLASGVAADYEQYFGPGTRLTVT.

This clone was counted only a few times. This rearrangement joins TRBV30 to TRBJ1-1; 8 bases fit TRBD1. CDR3 length: 13 residues. In germline, CDR1 is GTSNPN, CDR2 SVGIG (reference sequence). With V trimmed by 5 bases and J by 0 bases, 2 bases remained unmatched. The CDR3 bases are TGTGCCTGGGACAGGGGTATGAACACTGAAGCTTTCTTT. Encoded protein: CAWDRGMNTEAFF.